This T cell receptor beta chain is from a study of T cells in tuberculosis. For the study at large: IGRA-negative adolescents, IGRA-positive adolescents with latent tuberculosis and adults with active tuberculosis formed this South African cohort.

TCRdb's table, derived via immunoSEQ multiplex PCR, lists solely in-frame clones and lacks some. The table has about 49,000 clones, more than 90% seen once. Per the germline V gene, CDR1 is MNHEY and CDR2 is SVGAGI. This CDR3 spans 14 amino acids. With 3 bases clipped from V and 3 bases from J, the junction kept 1 base outside the gene matches. This clone appeared a single time. Time point defined: new active TB diagnosis, blood taken before or within 7 days of starting treatment. Each patient had positive sputum smear microscopy and/or positive culture. On average roughly 100,000 T cells per donor were immunosequenced.

The sequencing here drew on PBMCs, taken at tuberculosis diagnosis. This clonotype was obtained from an adult with tuberculosis. V is TRBV6-5 and J is TRBJ2-7; TRBD2 matches at 11 bases. DNA for the CDR3: TGTGCCAGCAGTTATGGGACTAGCGGCTACGAGCAGTACTTC. Its protein is CASSYGTSGYEQYF.